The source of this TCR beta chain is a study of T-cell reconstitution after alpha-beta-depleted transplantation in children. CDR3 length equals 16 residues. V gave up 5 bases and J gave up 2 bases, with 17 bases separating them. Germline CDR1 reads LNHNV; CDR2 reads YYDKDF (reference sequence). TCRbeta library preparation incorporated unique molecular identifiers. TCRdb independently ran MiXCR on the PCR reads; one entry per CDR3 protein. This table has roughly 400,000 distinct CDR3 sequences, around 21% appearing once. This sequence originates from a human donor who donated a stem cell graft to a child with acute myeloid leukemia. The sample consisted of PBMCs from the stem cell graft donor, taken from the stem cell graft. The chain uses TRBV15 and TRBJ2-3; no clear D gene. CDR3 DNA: TGTGCCACCAGCCCGGATTTGGCAGGCACCACAGATACGCAGTATTTT. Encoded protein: CATSPDLAGTTDTQYF.